These 31 T cell receptor beta chains were sequenced from one sample in a study of cytomegalovirus exposure and HLA in healthy donors. Amplification used 60 Vbeta primers and 13 Jbeta primers. The assay was immunoSEQ multiplex PCR, and TCRdb's table has in-frame clones only and misses some. Altogether approximately 200,000 clones are present, about 81% being singletons, with the ten largest covering over 5%. Sequencing used PBMCs. All receptors derive from a woman between 50 and 59 years old in good health and CMV-seropositive.

V usage is TRBV9 and J usage is TRBJ1-2; a weak D match, TRBD1 (6 bases). V was cut by 3 bases and J by 4 bases, with 13 bases left in between. Germline CDR1 is SGDLS and CDR2 is YYNGEE. The CDR3 has 14 residues. The CDR3 loop is CASSAPQGTYGYTF. In DNA form, the CDR3 reads TGTGCCAGCAGCGCCCCCCAGGGGACCTATGGCTACACCTTC.

The chain recombines TRBV7-3 with TRBJ2-1; weak D call: TRBD1 (6 bases). The CDR3 covers 16 residues. CDR1 SGHTA and CDR2 FQGTGA come from the germline V gene. Between the trimmed V and J ends, which lost 1 base and 3 bases, there was a span of 13 bases. CDR3 amino acids: CASSLRSGGDYNEQFF. The CDR3 bases are TGTGCCAGCAGCTTAAGATCTGGGGGCGACTACAATGAGCAGTTCTTC.

This clone was detected a few times. This chain connects TRBV9 to TRBJ2-3; 7 bases are shared with TRBD2. Germline V gene data show CDR1 as SGDLS and CDR2 as YYNGEE. The J segment lost 5 bases and the V segment lost 4 bases, leaving 10 bases of the junction unmatched. This CDR3 region has 15 residues. CDR3 region: CASSLDPGGGDTQYF. The CDR3 nucleotides are TGTGCCAGCAGCCTCGATCCTGGCGGGGGAGATACGCAGTATTTT.

In its sample, this clone was seen once. The V and J genes are TRBV7-9 and TRBJ2-7; 7 positions agree with TRBD1. This CDR3 has 15 residues. CDR1 and CDR2 from the germline V gene are SEHNR and FQNEAQ (reference sequence). Germline trimming cut 3 bases from V and 4 bases from J; bases unmatched to any gene: 9. Here the CDR3 DNA reads TGTGCCAGCAGCTTGCTCCGGGACAGTGATTACGAGCAGTACTTC. Its translation: CASSLLRDSDYEQYF.

The V call is TRBV28, the J call TRBJ2-4, with 9 bases fitting TRBD1. There are 16 residues in the CDR3. Germline V gene sequence: CDR1 MDHEN, CDR2 SYDVKM. The ends lost 7 bases at V and 0 bases at J; junction bases unmatched: 7. The CDR3 nucleotides read TGTGCCAGCACTCCGACAGGGGGTCTAGCCAAAAACATTCAGTACTTC. It specifies CASTPTGGLAKNIQYF.

This clone was counted a single time. The chain is built from TRBV7-9 and TRBJ1-2; 8 bases map to TRBD1. In germline, CDR1 is SEHNR, CDR2 FQNEAQ (reference sequence). The J segment lost 0 bases and the V segment lost 5 bases, leaving 14 bases of the junction unmatched. The CDR3 covers 18 residues. The CDR3 DNA reads TGTGCCAGCAGCCGGGACAGGACCCCGCAATTAGCTAACTATGGCTACACCTTC. Amino acid sequence: CASSRDRTPQLANYGYTF.

The chain has TRBV10-3 and TRBJ2-1; 14 positions agree with TRBD2. V lost 2 bases to trimming and J lost 8 bases; unmatched junction nucleotides: 5. There are 16 residues in the CDR3. Germline V CDR1 and CDR2: ENHRY, SYGVKD. DNA for the CDR3: TGTGCCATCAGTGAGCCGGGACTAGCGGGAGTCCATGAGCAGTTCTTC. Translating gives CAISEPGLAGVHEQFF.

This clone was seen once. The junction departs from germline at one end; a sequencing error may be responsible. The same CDR3 also results from other DNA sequences found in this sample. V and J are TRBV19 and TRBJ2-3, with D possibly matching TRBD1 (6 bases). The CDR3 runs 13 residues. In germline, CDR1 is LNHDA, CDR2 SQIVND (reference sequence). CDR3 sequence: CASRRGSTDTQYF. The DNA for the CDR3 is TGTGCCAGTAGGAGGGGGAGCACAGATACACAGTATTTT.

This chain joins TRBV18 and TRBJ1-1; D call uncertain. The CDR3 consists of 14 residues. The germline gives CDR1 KGHSH, CDR2 LQKENI. The ends were cut back, 6 bases at V and 2 bases at J, with 13 bases in the middle. CDR3 amino acids: CASSASAINTEAFF. CDR3 DNA: TGTGCCAGCTCCGCGTCAGCGATTAACACTGAAGCTTTCTTT.

The chain has TRBV5-1 and TRBJ2-7, with no clear D. The CDR3 is 14 amino acids. V was cut by 4 bases and J by 0 bases, with 11 bases left in between. CDR1 and CDR2 (germline): SGHRS, YFSETQ. CDR3 sequence reads: CASSRGASSYEQYF. CDR3 bases: TGCGCCAGCAGCCGCGGCGCCAGCTCCTACGAGCAGTACTTC.

The V gene is TRBV28, the J gene TRBJ2-7; 9 positions match TRBD1. Germline values: CDR1 MDHEN, CDR2 SYDVKM. With 5 bases clipped from V and 2 bases from J, the junction kept 7 bases outside the gene matches. This CDR3 is built from 15 residues. The CDR3 DNA sequence: TGTGCCAGCAGTCCGCTCCGGACAGGGGCCTACGAGCAGTACTTC. This encodes CASSPLRTGAYEQYF.

V is TRBV5-4 and J is TRBJ2-5; D might be TRBD1 (5 bases). The CDR3 extends over 16 amino acids. Germline V gene data show CDR1 as SGHNT and CDR2 as YYREEE (reference sequence). Trimming stripped 3 bases from V and 1 base from J, with 16 bases between. The CDR3 spells CASSSKTDPIQETQYF. DNA of the CDR3: TGTGCCAGCAGCTCGAAGACAGACCCAATCCAAGAGACCCAGTACTTC.

A word on this clone: The junction differs from germline at one of its ends, possibly a read error. The genes are TRBV7-9 and TRBJ2-5; 9 bases match TRBD2. Germline V gene data show CDR1 as SEHNR and CDR2 as FQNEAQ (reference sequence). The CDR3 is 16 amino acids. CDR3 sequence: CSSREASSGAWETQYF. The CDR3 DNA reads as TGTTCCAGCAGAGAGGCGTCTAGCGGGGCTTGGGAGACCCAGTACTTC.

The chain has TRBV15 and TRBJ2-3; D may be TRBD2 (7 bases). The CDR3 totals 14 residues. Germline V gene sequence: CDR1 LNHNV, CDR2 YYDKDF (reference sequence). V lost 7 bases, J lost 3 bases, and 14 bases lay in between. Written as DNA, the CDR3 is TGTGCCACCAAGGGGGGGGGTGGGACAGATACGCAGTATTTT. Protein sequence: CATKGGGGTDTQYF.

This chain connects TRBV11-2 to TRBJ2-1; 12 bases line up with TRBD2. CDR3 size: 13 residues. V lost 5 bases and J lost 14; bases outside the gene matches: 7. The germline V gene has CDR1 SGHAT and CDR2 FQNNGV. CDR3 sequence reads: CASSPPTSGGEFF. The CDR3 DNA reads TGTGCCAGCAGCCCTCCGACTAGCGGGGGTGAGTTCTTC. Based on the CDR3 plus reference TRBV11-2 and TRBJ2-1, the full variable domain is EAGVAQSPRYKIIEKRQSVAFWCNPISGHATLYWYQQILGQGPKLLIQFQNNGVVDDSQLPKDRFSAERLKGVDSTLKIQPAKLEDSAVYLCASSPPTSGGEFFGPGTRLTVL.

The chain links TRBV5-4 to TRBJ2-2; 14 nucleotides align to TRBD2. Germline-derived CDR1 and CDR2 are SGHNT and YYREEE (reference sequence). V trimming: 4 bases; J trimming: 5 bases; junction bases outside the gene matches: 13. The CDR3 is 19 residues long. This chain's CDR3 is CASSPGRLAGGRQTGELFF. CDR3 in DNA: TGTGCCAGCAGCCCTGGCCGACTAGCGGGAGGGCGCCAGACCGGGGAGCTGTTTTTT.

V is TRBV10-1 and J is TRBJ2-3; D remains ambiguous. CDR1 WNHNN and CDR2 SYGVQD come from the germline V gene (reference sequence). This CDR3 comprises 12 residues. Trimming removed 5 bases from V and 6 bases from J, with 9 bases in between. This CDR3 reads CASSFPEDTQYF. In DNA, the CDR3 is TGCGCCAGCAGTTTCCCGGAGGATACGCAGTATTTT.

The chain carries TRBV10-3 and TRBJ2-3; 9 nucleotides line up with TRBD2. Germline CDR1 ENHRY, CDR2 SYGVKD. This CDR3 is 15 amino acids long. Germline trimming cut 1 base from V and 4 bases from J; bases unmatched to any gene: 3. The CDR3 spells CAISELAGGPDTQYF. Written as DNA, the CDR3 is TGTGCCATCAGTGAGTTGGCGGGGGGGCCAGATACGCAGTATTTT.

This clone was found once. The chain links TRBV6-1 to TRBJ2-5, with 7 bases fitting TRBD1. The CDR3 runs 12 residues. V trimming: 8 bases; J trimming: 7 bases; junction bases outside the gene matches: 7. Germline values: CDR1 MNHNS, CDR2 SASEGT. CDR3 nucleotide sequence: TGTGCCAGCCAACAGGGGTCAGGGACCCAGTACTTC. Encoded protein: CASQQGSGTQYF.

The V call is TRBV2, the J call TRBJ1-2; D gene uncertain. Trimming removed 8 bases at V and 0 bases at J, with 13 bases between. The CDR3 covers 14 residues. Germline-derived CDR1 and CDR2 are SNHLY and FYNNEI. CDR3 in amino acids: CASSSRLANYGYTF. As DNA, the CDR3 is TGTGCCAGCTCCTCTCGTTTAGCTAACTATGGCTACACCTTC.

This clone was seen once. The genes are TRBV9 and TRBJ2-1, with TRBD2 identical over 8 bases. This CDR3 region has 17 residues. Trimming removed 0 bases from V and 4 bases from J; junction bases left unmatched: 9. Germline V gene data show CDR1 as SGDLS and CDR2 as YYNGEE. The CDR3 region is CASSVGLAGSVYNEQFF. CDR3 nucleotides: TGTGCCAGCAGCGTAGGGCTAGCGGGTTCGGTTTACAATGAGCAGTTCTTC.

CDR3 nucleotide sequence: TGTGCCAGCAGCGTCCTAAGCGGGGGGTCCTACAATGAGCAGTTCTTC. This translates into CASSVLSGGSYNEQFF. The chain is built from TRBV9 and TRBJ2-1; 9 bases match TRBD2. Looked up from germline, CDR1 is SGDLS and CDR2 is YYNGEE. The CDR3 extends over 16 amino acids. Germline trimming cut 2 bases from V and 1 base from J; bases unmatched to any gene: 4.

This chain joins TRBV6-6 and TRBJ2-7, with D possibly matching TRBD2 (6 bases). This CDR3 comprises 15 residues. Trimming cost V 5 bases and J 0 bases, with 14 bases left between them. Looked up from germline, CDR1 is MNHNY and CDR2 is SVGAGI (reference sequence). CDR3 loop: CASSPQRGSSYEQYF. DNA of the CDR3: TGTGCCAGCAGTCCCCAACGGGGGAGCTCCTACGAGCAGTACTTC.

About this clone itself: At the DNA level, this CDR3 is encoded by other sequences in the same sample as well. V is TRBV7-2 and J is TRBJ2-3; the match to TRBD2 covers 8 bases. The CDR3 extends over 16 amino acids. V dropped 0 bases and J dropped 1; count of bases not matched to a gene: 3. Germline CDR1 reads SGHTA; CDR2 reads FQGNSA. The CDR3 is CASSLAGRGGTDTQYF. The DNA for the CDR3 is TGTGCCAGCAGCTTAGCGGGGCGGGGGGGCACAGATACGCAGTATTTT.

V and J are TRBV30 and TRBJ2-5; 9 nucleotides match TRBD2. The CDR3 length is 16 residues. Germline trimming cut 2 bases from V and 5 bases from J; bases unmatched to any gene: 12. The germline CDR1 and CDR2 sequences are GTSNPN and SVGIG (reference sequence). CDR3 nucleotides: TGTGCCTGGAGTCGGTTCTTAGCGGGAGCTGGGGAGACCCAGTACTTC. Protein sequence: CAWSRFLAGAGETQYF.

V and J are TRBV7-9 and TRBJ1-2; D is possibly TRBD1 (5 bases). This CDR3 spans 12 amino acids. CDR1 and CDR2 (germline): SEHNR, FQNEAQ (reference sequence). Deletions cut 5 bases from V and 7 bases from J, with 11 bases between. The CDR3: CASSQVGPGYTF. CDR3 bases: TGTGCCAGCAGCCAAGTGGGGCCTGGCTACACCTTC.

The gene calls are TRBV7-9 and TRBJ2-1, with 8 bases fitting TRBD2. The CDR3 loop spans 12 amino acids. J was trimmed by 15 bases and V by 5 bases; bases with no gene match: 9. Per germline, CDR1 SEHNR and CDR2 FQNEAQ (reference sequence). The DNA of the CDR3 is TGTGCCAGCAGCATTTCGGGAGGGCGGCCGTTCTTC. As protein: CASSISGGRPFF.

J is TRBJ2-5 and V is TRBV7-2; the match to TRBD2 covers 7 bases. The CDR3 runs 16 residues. Germline CDR1 is SGHTA and CDR2 is FQGNSA. The V segment lost 1 base and the J segment 5 bases; nucleotides outside the gene matches: 10. The CDR3 DNA reads as TGTGCCAGCAGCTTAGTACCGCGACTAGCTGTGGAGACCCAGTACTTC. Protein product: CASSLVPRLAVETQYF. The full variable domain, with the rest looked up from reference TRBV7-2 and TRBJ2-5, is GAGVSQSPSNKVTEKGKDVELRCDPISGHTALYWYRQSLGQGLEFLIYFQGNSAPDKSGLPSDRFSAERTGGSVSTLTIQRTQQEDSAVYLCASSLVPRLAVETQYFGPGTRLLVL.

CDR3 loop: CASSQMTIYYGYTF. The CDR3 coding sequence is TGTGCCAGTAGCCAAATGACAATCTACTATGGCTACACCTTC. V is TRBV19 and J is TRBJ1-2; D is ambiguous. Per germline, CDR1 LNHDA and CDR2 SQIVND (reference sequence). Trimming pared 6 bases from V and 3 bases from J, leaving 14 bases between. The CDR3 is 14 amino acids.

The chain joins TRBV29-1 to TRBJ2-5, with TRBD1 matching 7 bases. CDR1 is SQVTM and CDR2 is ANQGSEA in the germline V gene. The CDR3 contains 14 residues. V trimming: 3 bases; J trimming: 5 bases; junction bases outside the gene matches: 9. The CDR3 protein is CSVESPQGEETQYF. Here the CDR3 DNA reads TGCAGCGTTGAGAGTCCCCAGGGGGAGGAGACCCAGTACTTC.

This rearrangement joins TRBV18 to TRBJ2-3, with D possibly being TRBD2 (7 bases). This CDR3 is built from 20 residues. The germline gives CDR1 KGHSH, CDR2 LQKENI. The V end was cut by 6 bases, the J end by 5 bases, with 33 bases between. The CDR3 coding sequence is TGTGCCAGCTCGGAAGACTCGCGGGGGCTCGTTCGGGAAGAGGTAGATACGCAGTATTTT. Residues: CASSEDSRGLVREEVDTQYF.